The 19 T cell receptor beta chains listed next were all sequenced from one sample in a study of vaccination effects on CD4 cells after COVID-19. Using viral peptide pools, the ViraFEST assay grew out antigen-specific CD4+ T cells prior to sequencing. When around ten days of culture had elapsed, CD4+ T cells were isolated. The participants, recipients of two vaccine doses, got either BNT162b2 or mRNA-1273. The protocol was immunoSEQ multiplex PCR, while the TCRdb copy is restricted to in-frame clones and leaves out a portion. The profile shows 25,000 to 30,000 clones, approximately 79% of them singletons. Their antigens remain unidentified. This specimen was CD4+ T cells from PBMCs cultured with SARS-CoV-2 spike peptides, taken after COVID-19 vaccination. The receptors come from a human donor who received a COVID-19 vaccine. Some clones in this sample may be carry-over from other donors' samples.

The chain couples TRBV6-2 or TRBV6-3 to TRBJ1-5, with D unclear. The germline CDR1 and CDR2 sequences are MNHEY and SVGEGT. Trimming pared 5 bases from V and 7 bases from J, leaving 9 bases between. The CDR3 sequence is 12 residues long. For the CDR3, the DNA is TGTGCCAGCAGTACTACCCTCCAGCCCCAGCATTTT. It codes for CASSTTLQPQHF.

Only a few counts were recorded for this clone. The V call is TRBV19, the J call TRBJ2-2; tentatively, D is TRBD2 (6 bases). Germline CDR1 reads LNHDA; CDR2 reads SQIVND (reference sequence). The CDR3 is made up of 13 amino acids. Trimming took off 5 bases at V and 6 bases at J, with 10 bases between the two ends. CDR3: CASSPTGAGELFF. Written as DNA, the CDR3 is TGTGCCAGTAGTCCGACGGGGGCCGGGGAGCTGTTTTTT.

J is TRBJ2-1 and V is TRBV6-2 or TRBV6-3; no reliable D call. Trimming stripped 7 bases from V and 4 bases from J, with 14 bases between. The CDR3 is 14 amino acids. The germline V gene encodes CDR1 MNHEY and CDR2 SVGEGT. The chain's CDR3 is CASIDSSPYNEQFF. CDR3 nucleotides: TGTGCCAGCATTGACTCCTCGCCATACAATGAGCAGTTCTTC.

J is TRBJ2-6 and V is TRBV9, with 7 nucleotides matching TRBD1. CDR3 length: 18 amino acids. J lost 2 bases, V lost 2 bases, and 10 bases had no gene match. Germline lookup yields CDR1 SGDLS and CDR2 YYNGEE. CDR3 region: CASSVNRQGFPGANVLTF. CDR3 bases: TGTGCCAGCAGCGTTAATCGACAGGGATTCCCTGGGGCCAACGTCCTGACTTTC.

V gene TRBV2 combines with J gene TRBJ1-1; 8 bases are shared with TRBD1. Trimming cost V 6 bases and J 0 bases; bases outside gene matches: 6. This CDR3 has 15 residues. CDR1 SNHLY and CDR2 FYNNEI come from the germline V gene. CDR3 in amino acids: CASSSMDRVNTEAFF. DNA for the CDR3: TGTGCCAGCAGCTCCATGGACAGGGTGAACACTGAAGCTTTCTTT. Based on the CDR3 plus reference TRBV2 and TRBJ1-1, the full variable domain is EPEVTQTPSHQVTQMGQEVILRCVPISNHLYFYWYRQILGQKVEFLVSFYNNEISEKSEIFDDQFSVERPDGSNFTLKIRSTKLEDSAMYFCASSSMDRVNTEAFFGQGTRLTVV.

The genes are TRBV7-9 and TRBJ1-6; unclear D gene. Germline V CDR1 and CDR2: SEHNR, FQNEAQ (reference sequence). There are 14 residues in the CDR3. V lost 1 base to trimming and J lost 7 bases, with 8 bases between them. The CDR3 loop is CASSLDSTNSPLHF. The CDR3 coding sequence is TGTGCCAGCAGCTTAGACAGTACGAATTCACCCCTCCACTTT.

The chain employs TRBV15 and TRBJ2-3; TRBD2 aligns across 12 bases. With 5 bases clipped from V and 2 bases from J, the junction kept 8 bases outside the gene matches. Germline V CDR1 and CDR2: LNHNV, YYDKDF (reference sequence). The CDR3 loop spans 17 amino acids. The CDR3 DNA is TGTGCCACCAGCGGGATACTAGCGGGGGGACTCACAGATACGCAGTATTTT. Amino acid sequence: CATSGILAGGLTDTQYF.

This chain's CDR3 is CASSVGTSGQETQYF. For the CDR3, the DNA is TGTGCCAGCAGCGTAGGGACTAGCGGGCAAGAGACCCAGTACTTC. The chain is built from TRBV9 and TRBJ2-5; TRBD2 aligns across 11 bases. V was clipped by 0 bases and J by 2 bases; unmatched bases: 0. Germline-derived CDR1 and CDR2 are SGDLS and YYNGEE. There are 15 residues in the CDR3.

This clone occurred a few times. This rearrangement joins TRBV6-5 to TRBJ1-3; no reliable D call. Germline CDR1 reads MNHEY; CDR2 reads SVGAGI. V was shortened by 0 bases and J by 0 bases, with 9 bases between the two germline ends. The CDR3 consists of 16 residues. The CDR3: CASSYSTPNSGNTIYF. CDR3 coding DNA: TGTGCCAGCAGTTACTCGACCCCGAACTCTGGAAACACCATATATTTT.

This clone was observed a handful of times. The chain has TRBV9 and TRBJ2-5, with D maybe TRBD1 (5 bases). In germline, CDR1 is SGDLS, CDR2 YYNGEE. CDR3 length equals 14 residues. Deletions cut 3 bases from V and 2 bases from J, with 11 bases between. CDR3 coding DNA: TGTGCCAGCAGCGAGGGGCCACCGCAAGAGACCCAGTACTTC. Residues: CASSEGPPQETQYF.

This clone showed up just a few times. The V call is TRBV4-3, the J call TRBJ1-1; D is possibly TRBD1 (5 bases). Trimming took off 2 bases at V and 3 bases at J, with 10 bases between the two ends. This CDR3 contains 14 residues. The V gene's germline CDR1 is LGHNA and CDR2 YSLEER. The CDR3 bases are TGCGCCAGCAGCCAATATCAAGGGGACACTGAAGCTTTCTTT. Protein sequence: CASSQYQGDTEAFF.

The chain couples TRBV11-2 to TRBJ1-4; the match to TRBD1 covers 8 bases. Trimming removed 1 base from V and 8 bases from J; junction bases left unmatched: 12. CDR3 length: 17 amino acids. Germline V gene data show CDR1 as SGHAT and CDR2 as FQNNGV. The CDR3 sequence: CASSLGGAGGAGEKLFF. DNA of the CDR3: TGTGCCAGCAGCTTAGGAGGGGCAGGGGGCGCAGGCGAAAAACTGTTTTTT.

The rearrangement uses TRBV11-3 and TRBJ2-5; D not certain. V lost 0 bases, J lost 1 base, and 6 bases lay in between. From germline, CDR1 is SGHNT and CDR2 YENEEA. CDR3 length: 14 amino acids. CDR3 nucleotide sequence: TGTGCCAGCAGCTTAGATAACATCCAAGAGACCCAGTACTTC. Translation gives CASSLDNIQETQYF.

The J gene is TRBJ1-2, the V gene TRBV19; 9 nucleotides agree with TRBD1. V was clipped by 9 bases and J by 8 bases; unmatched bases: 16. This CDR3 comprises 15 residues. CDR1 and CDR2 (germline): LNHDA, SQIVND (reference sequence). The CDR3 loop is CARSRDRAEWGGYTF. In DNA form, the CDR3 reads TGTGCCAGAAGCCGGGACAGGGCAGAATGGGGCGGCTACACCTTC.

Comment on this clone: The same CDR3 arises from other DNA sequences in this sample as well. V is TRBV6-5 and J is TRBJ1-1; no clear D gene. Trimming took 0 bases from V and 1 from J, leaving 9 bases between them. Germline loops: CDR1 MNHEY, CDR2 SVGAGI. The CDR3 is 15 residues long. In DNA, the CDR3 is TGTGCCAGCAGTTACTCGACTATTACGAACACTGAAGCTTTCTTT. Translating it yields CASSYSTITNTEAFF.

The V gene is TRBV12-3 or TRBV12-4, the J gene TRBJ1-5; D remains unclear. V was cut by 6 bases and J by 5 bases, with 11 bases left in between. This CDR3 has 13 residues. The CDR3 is CASSRRTDQPQHF. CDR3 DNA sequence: TGTGCCAGCAGCCGAAGGACCGATCAGCCCCAGCATTTT.

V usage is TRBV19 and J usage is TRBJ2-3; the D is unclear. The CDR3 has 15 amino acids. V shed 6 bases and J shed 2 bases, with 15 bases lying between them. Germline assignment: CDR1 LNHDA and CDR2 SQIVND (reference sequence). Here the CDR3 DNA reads TGTGCCAGTAGCCTCCGGATGCGTAACACAGATACGCAGTATTTT. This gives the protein CASSLRMRNTDTQYF.

The CDR3 nucleotides read TGTGCCAGCAGCCCGGGAGGGGCCTATGGCTACACCTTC. It encodes CASSPGGAYGYTF. This chain connects TRBV7-3 to TRBJ1-2, with D possibly matching TRBD1 (5 bases). V was shortened by 5 bases and J by 4 bases, with 11 bases between the two germline ends. CDR1 is SGHTA and CDR2 is FQGTGA in the germline V gene. The CDR3 runs 13 residues. Complete variable domain (other parts from reference TRBV7-3 and TRBJ1-2): GAGVSQTPSNKVTEKGKYVELRCDPISGHTALYWYRQSLGQGPEFLIYFQGTGAADDSGLPNDRFFAVRPEGSVSTLKIQRTERGDSAVYLCASSPGGAYGYTFGSGTRLTVV.

CDR3 sequence: CASSMSHSYNEQFF. The DNA of the CDR3 is TGTGCCAGTAGTATGTCTCACTCCTACAATGAGCAGTTCTTC. The chain combines TRBV19 with TRBJ2-1, with D hard to call. V dropped 3 bases and J dropped 0 bases, with 6 bases sitting between them. CDR1 is LNHDA, CDR2 SQIVND, per germline (reference sequence). CDR3 length: 14 amino acids.